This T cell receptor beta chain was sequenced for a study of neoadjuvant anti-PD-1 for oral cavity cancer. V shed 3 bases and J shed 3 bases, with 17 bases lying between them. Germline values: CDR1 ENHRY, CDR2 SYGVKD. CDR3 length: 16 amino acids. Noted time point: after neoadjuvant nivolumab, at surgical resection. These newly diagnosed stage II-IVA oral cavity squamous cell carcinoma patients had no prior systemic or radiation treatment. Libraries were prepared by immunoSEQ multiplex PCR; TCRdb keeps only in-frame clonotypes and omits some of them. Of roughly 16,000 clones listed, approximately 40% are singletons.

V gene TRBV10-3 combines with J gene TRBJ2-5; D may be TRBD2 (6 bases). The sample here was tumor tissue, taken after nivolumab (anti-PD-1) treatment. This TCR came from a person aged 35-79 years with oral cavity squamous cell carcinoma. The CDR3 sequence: CAISDLAGRKKETQYF. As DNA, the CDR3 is TGTGCCATCAGTGATTTGGCGGGACGGAAGAAAGAGACCCAGTACTTC.